The 5 T cell receptor beta chains below were found in one sample sequenced in a study of response to subunit inactivated influenza vaccine (dated by TCRdb to 2016 to 2018). Receptors were amplified or captured by RT-PCR. Instrument on record: Illumina HiSeq 2500. TCRdb's own reprocessing of the public reads used fastp at Q25 and MiXCR and kept productive beta chains. Rows are combined by CDR3 protein, so each entry shows the most common genes and DNA. The table for this sample lists approximately 680,000 distinct CDR3 sequences; approximately 15% of them were counted only once. Roughly 12% of the sample goes to the ten largest clones. Sequencing used PBMCs from blood, obtained 11 to 12 days after vaccination. Every receptor here comes from a man aged 50-60 years who received an inactivated influenza vaccine. Donor details come from another sample of the same person, matched by shared clones.

This sequence joins TRBV20-1 and TRBJ2-2, with TRBD1 identical over 9 bases. Germline assignment: CDR1 DFQATT and CDR2 SNEGSKA (reference sequence). V lost 1 base to trimming and J lost 5 bases; unmatched junction nucleotides: 5. The CDR3 covers 15 residues. CDR3 coding DNA: TGCAGTGCTAGAGGCCGGGACAGGGCGACCGGGGAGCTGTTTTTT. Translated, it gives CSARGRDRATGELFF.

The table lists this clonotype with a few counts. This sequence joins TRBV18 and TRBJ2-1; 8 bases are a match to TRBD1. J was trimmed by 5 bases and V by 2 bases; bases with no gene match: 8. There are 16 residues in the CDR3. CDR1 and CDR2 from the germline V gene are KGHSH and LQKENI. The CDR3: CASSPDRGKDDNEQFF. The CDR3 DNA reads TGTGCCAGCTCACCAGACAGGGGAAAAGATGACAATGAGCAGTTCTTC.

The gene calls are TRBV6-1 and TRBJ2-4; D tentatively fits TRBD1 or TRBD2 (5 bases each). The V and J ends lost 6 bases and 1 base respectively, with 13 bases between them. Germline CDR1 MNHNS, CDR2 SASEGT. This CDR3 is 15 amino acids long. The CDR3 here is CASRDQGVAKNIQYF. The CDR3 nucleotides are TGTGCCAGCAGGGACCAGGGAGTCGCCAAAAACATTCAGTACTTC.

The chain links TRBV29-1 to TRBJ2-3; a weak D match, TRBD1 (6 bases). CDR1 and CDR2 (germline): SQVTM, ANQGSEA. V dropped 4 bases and J dropped 11 bases, with 16 bases sitting between them. The CDR3 consists of 12 residues. The CDR3 loop is CSVVFDRTWQYF. The CDR3 region has the DNA TGCAGCGTTGTGTTCGACAGGACTTGGCAGTATTTT.

This clonotype came up a few times. A much more abundant neighbour one base away suggests this may be a read error. The rearrangement uses TRBV4-3 and TRBJ1-3; unclear D gene. The ends were cut back, 1 base at V and 3 bases at J, with 1 base in the middle. Germline V gene lookup returns CDR1 LGHNA and CDR2 YSLEER. This CDR3 has 12 amino acids. DNA of the CDR3: TGCGCCAGCAGCCAAGTTGGAAACACCATATATTTT. Its translation is CASSQVGNTIYF.